The 19 T cell receptor beta chains below come from one sample, sequenced in a study of cytomegalovirus exposure and HLA in healthy donors. Researchers ran the PCR with 60 Vbeta and 13 Jbeta primers. The table came from immunoSEQ multiplex PCR; TCRdb's copy has only in-frame clones and leaves some out. There are under 200,000 clones in the sample; 86% occur only once, and almost 2% lies in the top ten. Material: PBMCs. The receptor source for this set is a woman aged 18-29 years in good health and CMV-seronegative.

This rearrangement joins TRBV19 to TRBJ1-3; D gene unclear. V dropped 9 bases and J dropped 0 bases, with 27 bases sitting between them. This CDR3 is 19 amino acids long. CDR1 LNHDA and CDR2 SQIVND come from the germline V gene (reference sequence). This CDR3 is CASMALSTPLPRSGNTIYF. As DNA, the CDR3 is TGTGCCAGCATGGCCTTGTCGACTCCCCTACCGCGCTCTGGAAACACCATATATTTT.

The rearrangement links TRBV19 to TRBJ2-7; TRBD1 agrees at 9 bases. After removal of 5 bases from V and 5 bases from J, the junction contained 7 bases not matched to a gene. The CDR3 extends over 14 amino acids. The germline V gene encodes CDR1 LNHDA and CDR2 SQIVND (reference sequence). The CDR3 DNA reads as TGTGCCAGTAGTTCCGGGACAGGGACGGACGAGCAGTACTTC. Its protein is CASSSGTGTDEQYF.

The chain uses TRBV14 and TRBJ1-3; D gene ambiguous. Per the germline V gene, CDR1 is SGHDN and CDR2 is FVKESK. Trimming removed 5 bases from V and 11 bases from J, with 13 bases in between. This CDR3 is 12 amino acids long. The CDR3 coding sequence is TGTGCCAGCAGCAGATGGGAGGGCGCCATATATTTT. Its protein is CASSRWEGAIYF.

The gene calls are TRBV27 and TRBJ2-3, with 7 bases that match TRBD1. Trimming took 6 bases from V and 2 from J; bases not matched to a gene: 5. The CDR3 contains 14 residues. CDR1 and CDR2 from the germline V gene are MNHEY and SMNVEV (reference sequence). In DNA, the CDR3 is TGTGCCAGCAGCTCGGGACAGCACACAGATACGCAGTATTTT. This translates into CASSSGQHTDTQYF.

V and J are TRBV19 and TRBJ2-5; 7 bases match TRBD1. The CDR3 length is 16 residues. V shed 5 bases, J shed 2 bases, and the junction held 11 bases outside the gene matches. Germline V gene lookup returns CDR1 LNHDA and CDR2 SQIVND (reference sequence). In nucleotides, the CDR3 is TGTGCCAGTAGTCCCCGCTTGACAGGGAGTCAAGAGACCCAGTACTTC. Translating gives CASSPRLTGSQETQYF.

The rearrangement joins TRBV4-1 to TRBJ2-3; D ambiguous. Trimming took off 1 base at V and 4 bases at J, with 12 bases between the two ends. Germline V CDR1 and CDR2: MGHRA, YSYEKL. This CDR3 is built from 15 residues. CDR3 region: CASSQGLADPDTQYF. Written as DNA, the CDR3 is TGCGCCAGCAGCCAAGGATTGGCAGATCCAGATACGCAGTATTTT.

The rearrangement uses TRBV19 and TRBJ2-7; D is possibly TRBD1 (5 bases). The CDR3 consists of 13 residues. Trimming took 2 bases from V and 5 from J, leaving 10 bases between them. Germline CDR1 and CDR2: LNHDA and SQIVND (reference sequence). CDR3 sequence (DNA): TGTGCCAGTAGTATAAGCAGGGTACACGAGCAGTACTTC. This translates into CASSISRVHEQYF.

The J gene is TRBJ1-1, the V gene TRBV7-9; no reliable D call. Germline lookup yields CDR1 SEHNR and CDR2 FQNEAQ (reference sequence). Deletions cut 2 bases from V and 1 base from J, with 8 bases between. The CDR3 contains 14 residues. The CDR3 DNA follows: TGTGCCAGCAGCTTATTTGTAGAGAACACTGAAGCTTTCTTT. Its translation: CASSLFVENTEAFF.

This clone was detected only a few times. The chain recombines TRBV6-1 with TRBJ2-7; 9 positions agree with TRBD1. Germline V lookup: CDR1 MNHNS, CDR2 SASEGT. The CDR3 has 14 residues. V lost 10 bases to trimming and J lost 6 bases; unmatched junction nucleotides: 13. The CDR3: CATRDTGGAGEQYF. The CDR3 nucleotides are TGTGCCACGAGAGATACAGGGGGCGCGGGCGAGCAGTACTTC.

The J gene is TRBJ2-7, the V gene TRBV30; D may be TRBD1 (6 bases). V lost 1 base, J lost 7 bases, and 11 bases lay in between. Looked up from germline, CDR1 is GTSNPN and CDR2 is SVGIG (reference sequence). CDR3 size: 12 residues. CDR3 nucleotides: TGTGCCTGGAGTGACGGACAGACTGAGCAGTACTTC. It yields the protein CAWSDGQTEQYF.

The rearrangement uses TRBV13 and TRBJ1-1; D uncertain. Trimming left V 4 bases short and J 0 bases short, with 15 bases between. CDR3 length: 16 residues. CDR1 and CDR2 from the germline V gene are PRHDT and FYEKMQ (reference sequence). The CDR3 region has the DNA TGTGCCAGCAGCTCATACCACCTAGAGTTGAACACTGAAGCTTTCTTT. Translated, it gives CASSSYHLELNTEAFF.

This chain links TRBV4-2 with TRBJ2-4, with a possible D match to TRBD2 (6 bases). V lost 0 bases, J lost 1 base, and 19 bases lay in between. CDR1 and CDR2 from the germline V gene are LGHNA and YNFKEQ. This CDR3 spans 19 amino acids. The CDR3 is CASSQDGLAAPGAKNIQYF. For the CDR3, the DNA is TGTGCCAGCAGCCAAGATGGGTTAGCGGCCCCCGGGGCCAAAAACATTCAGTACTTC.

The V call is TRBV19, the J call TRBJ1-4; 10 nucleotides line up with TRBD1. The ends lost 3 bases at V and 8 bases at J; junction bases unmatched: 12. This CDR3 is built from 17 residues. Germline CDR1 reads LNHDA; CDR2 reads SQIVND (reference sequence). The DNA for the CDR3 is TGTGCCAGTAGTATCCCGGGACAGGGGTTTGATCGGGAAAAACTGTTTTTT. Translation: CASSIPGQGFDREKLFF.

The chain joins TRBV5-3 to TRBJ2-5, with no clear D. TRBV5-3 is an ORF, with its function uncertain. This CDR3 has 14 residues. V was pared by 1 base and J by 2 bases, with 9 bases between. For the CDR3, the DNA is TGTGCCAGAAGCTTGTTTCCCACACAAGAGACCCAGTACTTC. It translates to CARSLFPTQETQYF.

The chain joins TRBV5-1 to TRBJ2-3; 8 positions match TRBD1. Germline V gene lookup returns CDR1 SGHRS and CDR2 YFSETQ. This CDR3 comprises 16 residues. With 0 bases clipped from V and 4 bases from J, the junction kept 7 bases outside the gene matches. The CDR3 sequence: CASSLASQGASDTQYF. The CDR3 DNA is TGCGCCAGCAGCTTGGCCAGTCAGGGGGCCTCAGATACGCAGTATTTT.

The chain couples TRBV6-1 to TRBJ1-3; 8 nucleotides line up with TRBD1. Germline CDR1 and CDR2: MNHNS and SASEGT. After removal of 4 bases from V and 4 bases from J, the junction contained 3 bases not matched to a gene. The CDR3 has 14 residues. CDR3 DNA sequence: TGTGCCAGCAGTGCCGGGACAGGAGGAAACACCATATATTTT. Translating gives CASSAGTGGNTIYF.

The gene calls are TRBV4-1 and TRBJ2-1, with 7 bases aligning to TRBD2. This CDR3 spans 15 amino acids. The V gene end was trimmed by 1 base and the J gene end by 8 bases; junction bases not matched to a gene: 8. Per germline, CDR1 MGHRA and CDR2 YSYEKL. The CDR3 nucleotides are TGCGCCAGCAGCCAAGTGGCGGGGGTGAGGGATGAGCAGTTCTTC. This translates into CASSQVAGVRDEQFF.

The J gene is TRBJ1-1, the V gene TRBV28; 9 bases align to TRBD1. V lost 6 bases to trimming and J lost 1 base; unmatched junction nucleotides: 3. Germline V gene lookup returns CDR1 MDHEN and CDR2 SYDVKM. The CDR3 length is 14 residues. Here the CDR3 reads CASSTGQGNTEAFF. The CDR3, as DNA: TGTGCCAGCAGCACGGGACAGGGGAACACTGAAGCTTTCTTT.

The chain links TRBV7-9 to TRBJ1-2; D gene ambiguous. The CDR3 sequence is 17 residues long. Germline values: CDR1 SEHNR, CDR2 FQNEAQ (reference sequence). Trimming removed 0 bases at V and 2 bases at J, with 16 bases between. The CDR3 coding sequence is TGTGCCAGCAGCTTAGCGGGAGGGTCGCCTACCAACTATGGCTACACCTTC. As protein: CASSLAGGSPTNYGYTF.